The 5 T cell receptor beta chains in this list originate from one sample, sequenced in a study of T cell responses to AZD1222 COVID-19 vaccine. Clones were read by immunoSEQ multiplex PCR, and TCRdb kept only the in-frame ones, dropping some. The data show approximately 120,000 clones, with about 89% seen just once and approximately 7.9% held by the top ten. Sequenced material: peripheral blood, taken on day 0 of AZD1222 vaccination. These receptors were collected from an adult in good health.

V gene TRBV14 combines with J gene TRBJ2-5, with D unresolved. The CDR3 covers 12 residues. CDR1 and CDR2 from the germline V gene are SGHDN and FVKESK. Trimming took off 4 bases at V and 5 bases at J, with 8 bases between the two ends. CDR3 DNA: TGTGCCAGCAGCCGCCAGCCCGAGACCCAGTACTTC. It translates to CASSRQPETQYF.

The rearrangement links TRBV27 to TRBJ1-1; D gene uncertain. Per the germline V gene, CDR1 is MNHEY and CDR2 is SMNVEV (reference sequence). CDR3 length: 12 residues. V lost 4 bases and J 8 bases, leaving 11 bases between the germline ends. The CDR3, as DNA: TGTGCCAGCAGTTCCCTCCGTGGGGAAGCTTTCTTT. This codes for CASSSLRGEAFF.

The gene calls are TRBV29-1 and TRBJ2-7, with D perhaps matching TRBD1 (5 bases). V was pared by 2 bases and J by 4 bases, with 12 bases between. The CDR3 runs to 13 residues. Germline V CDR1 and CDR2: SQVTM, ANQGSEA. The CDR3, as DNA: TGCAGCGTTGAATGGCAGGGTCGTTACGAGCAGTACTTC. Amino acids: CSVEWQGRYEQYF.

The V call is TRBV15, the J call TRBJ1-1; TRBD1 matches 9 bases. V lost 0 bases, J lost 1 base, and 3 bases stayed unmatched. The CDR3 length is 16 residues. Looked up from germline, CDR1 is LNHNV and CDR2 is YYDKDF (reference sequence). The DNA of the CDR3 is TGTGCCACCAGCAGAGATCCGGGACAGGGGAACACTGAAGCTTTCTTT. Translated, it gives CATSRDPGQGNTEAFF.

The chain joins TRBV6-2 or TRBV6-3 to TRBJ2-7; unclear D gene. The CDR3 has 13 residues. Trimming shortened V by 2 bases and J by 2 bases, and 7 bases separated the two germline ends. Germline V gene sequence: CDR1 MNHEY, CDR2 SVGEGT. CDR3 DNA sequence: TGTGCCAGCAGTTACCCGGAAACCTACGAGCAGTACTTC. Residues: CASSYPETYEQYF.